The 6 T cell receptor beta chains below were found in one sample sequenced in a study of T cell responses to AZD1222 COVID-19 vaccine. Sequencing used immunoSEQ multiplex PCR; TCRdb keeps in-frame clones, though not all of them. Of about 110,000 clones listed, around nine tenths are singletons. Sequenced material: peripheral blood, taken on day 0 of MenACWY control vaccination. These receptors originate from an adult in good health.

V usage is TRBV7-8 and J usage is TRBJ2-3; 7 bases are a match to TRBD2. The CDR3 is made up of 16 amino acids. The germline CDR1 and CDR2 sequences are SGHVS and FQNEAQ. V lost 7 bases and J lost 0; bases outside the gene matches: 10. The CDR3 loop is CASKISAGTSTDTQYF. The CDR3 nucleotides read TGTGCCAGCAAAATCTCAGCGGGAACTAGCACAGATACGCAGTATTTT.

The gene calls are TRBV6-5 and TRBJ1-5; no clear D gene. With 3 bases removed from V and 4 bases from J, the gap between germline ends came to 13 bases. CDR3 size: 15 residues. The V gene's germline CDR1 is MNHEY and CDR2 SVGAGI. CDR3 sequence (DNA): TGTGCCAGCAGTTATGACACCGCGGGGAATCAGCCCCAGCATTTT. It specifies CASSYDTAGNQPQHF.

The chain joins TRBV18 to TRBJ1-2, with D possibly matching TRBD1 (5 bases). The CDR3 sequence is 13 residues long. Trimming removed 3 bases from V and 8 bases from J, with 13 bases in between. The germline gives CDR1 KGHSH, CDR2 LQKENI. CDR3 loop: CASSPQGVEGYTF. For the CDR3, the DNA is TGTGCCAGCTCACCTCAGGGCGTTGAAGGCTACACCTTC.

The rearrangement uses TRBV28 and TRBJ2-2; D gene uncertain. Germline CDR1 is MDHEN and CDR2 is SYDVKM. V was clipped by 5 bases and J by 0 bases, with 10 bases between them. This CDR3 contains 15 residues. The CDR3: CASSRMIANTGELFF. CDR3 DNA sequence: TGTGCCAGCAGTCGAATGATCGCGAACACCGGGGAGCTGTTTTTT.

The J gene is TRBJ2-7, the V gene TRBV7-8; D ambiguous. V lost 0 bases to trimming and J lost 1 base, with 7 bases between them. The CDR3 runs to 14 residues. CDR1 and CDR2 from the germline V gene are SGHVS and FQNEAQ. The CDR3, as DNA: TGTGCCAGCAGCTTAGCGGACCCGTCCTACGAGCAGTACTTC. Translating gives CASSLADPSYEQYF.

V gene TRBV6-5 combines with J gene TRBJ1-1; no firm D call. The germline V gene has CDR1 MNHEY and CDR2 SVGAGI. Trimming took off 6 bases at V and 0 bases at J, with 11 bases between the two ends. This CDR3 contains 14 residues. The CDR3 DNA reads as TGTGCCAGCAGCTACCAAACCATGAACACTGAAGCTTTCTTT. Its protein is CASSYQTMNTEAFF.